This paragraph reports one T cell receptor beta chain. In its sample, this clonotype was seen many times. The antigen it recognizes is unknown. Base qualities are not at hand, and no much larger clone is one base apart. The sample belongs to a study of identical twins (dated by TCRdb to about 2016). About the investigation overall: The study deep-sequenced TCR alpha and beta repertoires from monozygotic twins, unrelated adults of various ages and cord blood to test whether fetal clonotypes persist. To rule out contamination, the twin experiments were replicated at different times with different library preparation protocols. The study at large found these results: Zero-insertion analyses could be partly confounded by invariant T cells such as MAIT and iNKT, though diverse VJ usage argued against such confounding for most clonotypes. A weaker excess of twin sharing was found in beta out-of-frame sequences because the signal-to-noise ratio was lowered by fewer shared sequences. Because the same donors could not be followed over many years, the conclusions depended on cross-sectional statistical analysis. In monozygotic twins, out-of-frame TCR alpha sharing was systematically underestimated by recombination models, although the models agreed with sharing between unrelated individuals. Out-of-frame TCR alpha sequences shared between twins showed an excess of low generation-probability sequences compared with coincidental sharing between unrelated individuals. Abundant cord blood beta clonotypes carried fewer insertions; young adult naive repertoires showed a weaker similar trend, while memory repertoires showed none.

Every donor was a healthy Caucasian. Miltenyi CD45RO+ enrichment and human naive T-cell isolation kits were used to isolate memory (CD45RO+) and naive T cells from PBMC. The library was made by 5' RACE. Sequencing was carried out with an Illumina HiSeq 2000. Template switching introduced a universal primer binding site; the final cDNA contained a unique molecular identifier, enabling accurate counting of TCR cDNA molecules. Specific primers in the conserved constant-segment region were used to synthesize first-strand cDNA for TCR alpha and beta chains. To control for contamination, every cDNA library carried two barcodes: a SMART-Mk sample barcode plus Illumina barcodes. TruSeq adapter sequences and Illumina sample barcodes were added in two successive PCR steps. The Illumina HiSeq platform was used with custom primers to sequence TCR alpha and beta cDNA libraries. Per the original workflow: MiGEC processed the raw reads to extract unique molecular identifiers, while MiXCR was used to determine the CDR3 positions. For each individual, recombination models were inferred using an EM algorithm with the repgenHMM and IGoR tools. The analysis of shared clonotypes was done with the tcR package in R, with sharing normalized by the product of cloneset sizes. To study raw recombination without the effects of thymic and clonal selection, out-of-frame nonproductive sequences were analyzed. The public reads were quality trimmed at Q25 with fastp and then assembled into clones with MiXCR by TCRdb, keeping productive beta chains. Here each entry gathers all rows of one CDR3 protein and keeps the most common genes and DNA. Here the V and J calls rest on TCRdb's processing, not on the authors' analysis. The table for this sample lists about 150,000 distinct CDR3 sequences; roughly 3.3% of them were counted only once. The ten top clones hold about 7.8% of the sample.

The sample consisted of memory T cells sorted from blood. The meaning of the sample's cell subset or site label: CD45RO+ enriched T cells. The sequence came from a man younger than 30 in good health.

The sequenced DNA: TGTGCCAGCAGTTTTCCAAGGAGCAGGGGAAACACCATATATTTT. The translation is CASSFPRSRGNTIYF. The rearranged segments are TRBV6-2 or TRBV6-3 and TRBJ1-3, with the D gene uncertain. Between the V and J ends, shortened by 4 bases and 4 bases respectively, the junction contains 14 bases. The germline V gene sets CDR1 to MNHEY and CDR2 to SVGEGT. Reading from cysteine to phenylalanine, the CDR3 counts 15 amino acids. Only the CDR3 region is kept as DNA, spanning 45 bases read in frame from base 1.